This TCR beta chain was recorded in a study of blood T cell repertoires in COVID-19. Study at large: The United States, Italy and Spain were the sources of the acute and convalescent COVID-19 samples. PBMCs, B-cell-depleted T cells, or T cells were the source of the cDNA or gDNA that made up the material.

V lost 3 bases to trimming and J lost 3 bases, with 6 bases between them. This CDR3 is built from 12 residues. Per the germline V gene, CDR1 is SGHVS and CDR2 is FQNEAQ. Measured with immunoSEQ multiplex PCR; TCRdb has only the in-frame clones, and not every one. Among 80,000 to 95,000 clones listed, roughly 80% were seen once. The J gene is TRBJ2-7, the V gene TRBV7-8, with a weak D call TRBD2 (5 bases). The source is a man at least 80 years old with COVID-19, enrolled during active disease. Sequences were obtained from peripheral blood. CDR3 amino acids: CASSFRGYEQYF. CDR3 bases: TGTGCCAGCAGCTTTCGGGGCTACGAGCAGTACTTC. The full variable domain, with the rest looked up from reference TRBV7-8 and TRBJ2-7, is GAGVSQSPRYKVAKRGQDVALRCDPISGHVSLFWYQQALGQGPEFLTYFQNEAQLDKSGLPSDRFFAERPEGSVSTLKIQRTQQEDSAVYLCASSFRGYEQYFGPGTRLTVT.